Listed below are T cell receptor beta chains from one sample, sequenced in a study of OX40 agonist ivuxolimab in advanced cancers. Repertoires were generated with immunoSEQ multiplex PCR, while TCRdb's copy carries only in-frame clones and drops some. Of 98,000 or so clones in the sample, approximately 90% were seen once. Here the sequenced sample was CD4+ or CD8+ T cells sorted from blood, taken in a trial of the OX40 agonist ivuxolimab. These receptors were collected from an adult with an advanced solid tumor such as melanoma, head and neck, liver or kidney cancer. The CDR3 runs from the conserved cysteine through the conserved F or W. The order of the fields is V gene, D gene, J gene, clone size, CDR3 DNA, CDR3 protein. D genes are given only for firm matches. The size of a clone is reported for some rows only, either as once, few or many, or as a class for expanded clones.

V: TRBV18; D: TRBD2; J: TRBJ2-2; size: NA; DNA: TGTGCCAGCTCACCACAGGCGGGAGGCTTCACCGGGGAGCTGTTTTTT; CDR3: CASSPQAGGFTGELFF
V: TRBV30; D: NA; J: TRBJ1-1; size: NA; DNA: TGTGCCTGGAGTCGACCCCACCGGGACACCTATTCTGAAGCTTTCTTT; CDR3: CAWSRPHRDTYSEAFF
V: TRBV11-2; D: TRBD2; J: TRBJ2-1; size: NA; DNA: TGTGCCAGCAGCTTAGATGGGACGGGAGGGCCTGGTGAGCAGTTCTTC; CDR3: CASSLDGTGGPGEQFF
V: TRBV4-2; D: NA; J: TRBJ1-1; size: once; DNA: TGTGCCAGCAGCCAGAACGGGAACACTGAAGCTTTCTTT; CDR3: CASSQNGNTEAFF
V: TRBV7-6; D: NA; J: TRBJ1-5; size: NA; DNA: TGTGCCAGCAGCCTGCAGGGATATCAGCCCCAGCATTTT; CDR3: CASSLQGYQPQHF
V: TRBV9; D: TRBD2; J: TRBJ2-1; size: NA; DNA: TGTGCCAGCAGCCTTCGGGGGGACTCTTCCTACAATGAGCAGTTCTTC; CDR3: CASSLRGDSSYNEQFF
V: TRBV28; D: NA; J: TRBJ1-5; size: NA; DNA: TGTGCCAGCAGTTTAATGGAGGGGTTAATGTATCAGCCCCAGCATTTT; CDR3: CASSLMEGLMYQPQHF
V: TRBV18; D: NA; J: TRBJ1-2; size: NA; DNA: TGTGCCAGCTCACCAGGGGGGACACTATGGACCTATGGCTACACCTTC; CDR3: CASSPGGTLWTYGYTF
V: TRBV5-4; D: TRBD2; J: TRBJ2-1; size: NA; DNA: TGTGCCAGCAGCTCCCCAGGCGGGAGGGCCGGCTCCCGGTCCTACAATGAGCAGTTCTTC; CDR3: CASSSPGGRAGSRSYNEQFF
V: TRBV6-1; D: NA; J: TRBJ1-5; size: NA; DNA: TGTGCCAGCCTCGGGGATTGGGGAAGCAATCAGCCCCAGCATTTT; CDR3: CASLGDWGSNQPQHF
V: TRBV7-9; D: NA; J: TRBJ2-3; size: few; DNA: TGTGCCAGCAGCGACAGGACTACAGATACGCAGTATTTT; CDR3: CASSDRTTDTQYF
V: TRBV27; D: TRBD1; J: TRBJ1-1; size: NA; DNA: TGTGCCAGCAGTCCGCCGGGACAGGGGTTAAACACTGAAGCTTTCTTT; CDR3: CASSPPGQGLNTEAFF
V: TRBV28; D: NA; J: TRBJ2-3; size: NA; DNA: TGTGCCAGCATTGGGTCCGCAGGTTACACAGATACGCAGTATTTT; CDR3: CASIGSAGYTDTQYF
V: TRBV28; D: NA; J: TRBJ1-1; size: few; DNA: TGTGCCAGCAGTTTGTTGGGTGAAGCTTTCTTT; CDR3: CASSLLGEAFF
V: TRBV11-3; D: NA; J: TRBJ2-6; size: NA; DNA: TGTGCCAGCAGCTATCTACGACAAAGTCGGGCCAACGTCCTGACTTTC; CDR3: CASSYLRQSRANVLTF
V: TRBV18; D: NA; J: TRBJ1-5; size: NA; DNA: TGTGCCAGCTCACCCGGGGAGAATCAGCCCCAGCATTTT; CDR3: CASSPGENQPQHF
V: TRBV29-1; D: NA; J: TRBJ1-3; size: NA; DNA: TGCAGCGTCGCCCTGTCTGGAAACACCATATATTTT; CDR3: CSVALSGNTIYF
V: TRBV7-2; D: NA; J: TRBJ1-1; size: NA; DNA: TGTGCCAGCAGGTCAGGGCTTTTGAACACTGAAGCTTTCTTT; CDR3: CASRSGLLNTEAFF
V: TRBV18; D: NA; J: TRBJ2-7; size: NA; DNA: TGTGCCAGCTCACCACCGACCACCTACGAGCAGTACTTC; CDR3: CASSPPTTYEQYF
V: TRBV4-2; D: NA; J: TRBJ2-4; size: once; DNA: TGTGCCAGCAGCCAAGATGCCAAAAACATTCAGTACTTC; CDR3: CASSQDAKNIQYF
V: TRBV4-2; D: NA; J: TRBJ2-1; size: NA; DNA: TGTGCCAGCAGCCAAGACGGACAGCTCTACAATGAGCAGTTCTTC; CDR3: CASSQDGQLYNEQFF
V: TRBV18; D: NA; J: TRBJ1-1; size: few; DNA: TGTGCCAGCTCACCGAGTTCCGTGAACACTGAAGCTTTCTTT; CDR3: CASSPSSVNTEAFF
V: TRBV11-1; D: NA; J: TRBJ2-2; size: NA; DNA: TGTGCCAGCAGCCCCCCCATCGGGGAGCTGTTTTTT; CDR3: CASSPPIGELFF
V: TRBV6-6; D: NA; J: TRBJ2-3; size: once; DNA: TGTGCCAGCAGTGAGGGATCCCTAACGCAGTATTTT; CDR3: CASSEGSLTQYF
V: TRBV7-9; D: NA; J: TRBJ1-4; size: NA; DNA: TGTGCCAGCAGCTTGGGAGGGGGTAATGAAAAACTGTTTTTT; CDR3: CASSLGGGNEKLFF
V: TRBV7-9; D: NA; J: TRBJ2-3; size: NA; DNA: TGTGCCAGCAGCTTAGGAAACTCCGTCAGCACAGATACGCAGTATTTT; CDR3: CASSLGNSVSTDTQYF
V: TRBV2; D: TRBD2; J: TRBJ2-5; size: NA; DNA: TGTGCCAGCAGAGGGAATAGCGGGAGCCTTCCGACCCAGTACTTC; CDR3: CASRGNSGSLPTQYF
V: TRBV2; D: NA; J: TRBJ1-4; size: NA; DNA: TGTGCCAGCAACGACATTTTGACGGAAAAACTGTTTTTT; CDR3: CASNDILTEKLFF
V: TRBV6-5; D: NA; J: TRBJ1-2; size: NA; DNA: TGTGCCAGCAGTCCTCATTCAGGGGCTGGTGGCTACACCTTC; CDR3: CASSPHSGAGGYTF
V: TRBV7-9; D: TRBD2; J: TRBJ2-7; size: NA; DNA: TGTGCCAGCAGCTTAAGCCCTCGGGCGGGAGGGCCGGTCGAGCAGTACTTC; CDR3: CASSLSPRAGGPVEQYF
V: TRBV18; D: NA; J: TRBJ2-3; size: once; DNA: TGTGCCAGCTCACCACCGACCGTGACCACAGATACGCAGTATTTT; CDR3: CASSPPTVTTDTQYF
V: TRBV5-1; D: TRBD2; J: TRBJ2-1; size: NA; DNA: TGCGCCAGCAGCTTGGCGGCTAGCGGGAGGTGGGACAATGAGCAGTTCTTC; CDR3: CASSLAASGRWDNEQFF
V: TRBV27; D: NA; J: TRBJ2-1; size: once; DNA: TGTGCCAGCAGTCTCTCCCCGGGAAGTCACTACAATGAGCAGTTCTTC; CDR3: CASSLSPGSHYNEQFF
V: TRBV18; D: TRBD2; J: TRBJ2-5; size: NA; DNA: TGTGCCAGCTCACCACCTTCGGGGGGAGAGTACCAAGAGACCCAGTACTTC; CDR3: CASSPPSGGEYQETQYF
V: TRBV6-5; D: NA; J: TRBJ1-1; size: few; DNA: TGTGCCAGCAGTTACGATGTCGCAGGGAAAAACACTGAAGCTTTCTTT; CDR3: CASSYDVAGKNTEAFF
V: TRBV30; D: NA; J: TRBJ1-4; size: NA; DNA: TGTGCCTGGAGTCCCGGGGGTGAAAAACTGTTTTTT; CDR3: CAWSPGGEKLFF
V: TRBV28; D: TRBD1; J: TRBJ1-4; size: NA; DNA: TGTGCCAGCAGTTCCCCGAGGGGGCCAACTAATGAAAAACTGTTTTTT; CDR3: CASSSPRGPTNEKLFF
V: TRBV19; D: NA; J: TRBJ2-5; size: NA; DNA: TGTGCCAGTAGGAGTACCGATCTTGGGACCCAGTACTTC; CDR3: CASRSTDLGTQYF
V: TRBV14; D: TRBD1; J: TRBJ2-4; size: once; DNA: TGTGCCAGCAGCCAAGATTTAGGGACAGGCTCAAACATTCAGTACTTC; CDR3: CASSQDLGTGSNIQYF
V: TRBV11-1; D: NA; J: TRBJ2-1; size: NA; DNA: TGTGCCAGCAGCTTACGGAGAGGTGAGCAGTTCTTC; CDR3: CASSLRRGEQFF
V: TRBV10-3; D: NA; J: TRBJ1-4; size: NA; DNA: TGTGCCACACAATATCGGGGGGGGGACGAAAAACTGTTTTTT; CDR3: CATQYRGGDEKLFF
V: TRBV2; D: TRBD1; J: TRBJ2-2; size: NA; DNA: TGTGCCAGCAGACTGGACAGGGTAGGGACCGGGGAGCTGTTTTTT; CDR3: CASRLDRVGTGELFF
V: TRBV4-2; D: TRBD2; J: TRBJ2-3; size: NA; DNA: TGTGCCAGCAGCCAAGATCGGGCTAGCGGAACAGATACGCAGTATTTT; CDR3: CASSQDRASGTDTQYF
V: TRBV7-2; D: NA; J: TRBJ1-3; size: once; DNA: TGTGCCAGCAGTAGGGGGGTCTCTGGAAACACCATATATTTT; CDR3: CASSRGVSGNTIYF
V: TRBV6-1; D: NA; J: TRBJ1-2; size: NA; DNA: TGTGCCAGCGGGACACTTTCGGGCTATGGCTACACCTTC; CDR3: CASGTLSGYGYTF